This T cell receptor beta chain derives from a study of T cell responses to AZD1222 COVID-19 vaccine. Generated by immunoSEQ multiplex PCR, the TCRdb table keeps only in-frame clones and is missing some. The profile covers approximately 130,000 clones, with about 89% appearing a single time and roughly 8.9% taken by the ten largest. Germline V gene lookup returns CDR1 MGHRA and CDR2 YSYEKL. The CDR3 has 15 residues. With 4 bases clipped from V and 1 base from J, the junction kept 7 bases outside the gene matches. The sample holds one count of this clone. Its antigen is unidentified. General study points: Sampling captured repertoires only after the peak T cell response. CD4 TCRs associated with vaccination spanned spike, dominating at 160-218 and 743-854. Among spike-specific TCRs, nearly half reportedly target unmutated variant regions.

V and J are TRBV4-1 and TRBJ2-7; 7 bases fit TRBD1. The TCR was taken from an adult who received the AZD1222 COVID-19 vaccine. This specimen was peripheral blood, taken 28 days after the second AZD1222 dose. The CDR3 spells CASSLVGQPSYEQYF. Written as DNA, the CDR3 is TGCGCCAGCAGCCTAGTGGGACAGCCTTCCTACGAGCAGTACTTC.